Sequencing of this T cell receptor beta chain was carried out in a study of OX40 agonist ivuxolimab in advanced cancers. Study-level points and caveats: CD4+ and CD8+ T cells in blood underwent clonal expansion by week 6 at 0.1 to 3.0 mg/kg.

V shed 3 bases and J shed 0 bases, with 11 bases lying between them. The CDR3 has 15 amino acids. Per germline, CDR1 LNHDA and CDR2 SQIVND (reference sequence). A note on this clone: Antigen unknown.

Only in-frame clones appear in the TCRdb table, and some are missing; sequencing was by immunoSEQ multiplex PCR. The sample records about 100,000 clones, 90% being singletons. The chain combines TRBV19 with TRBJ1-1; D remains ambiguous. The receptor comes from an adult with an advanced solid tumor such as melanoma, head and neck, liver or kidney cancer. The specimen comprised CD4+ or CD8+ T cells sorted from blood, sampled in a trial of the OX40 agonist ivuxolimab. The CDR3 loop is CASSIGPGMNTEAFF. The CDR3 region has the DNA TGTGCCAGTAGTATTGGTCCGGGGATGAACACTGAAGCTTTCTTT.